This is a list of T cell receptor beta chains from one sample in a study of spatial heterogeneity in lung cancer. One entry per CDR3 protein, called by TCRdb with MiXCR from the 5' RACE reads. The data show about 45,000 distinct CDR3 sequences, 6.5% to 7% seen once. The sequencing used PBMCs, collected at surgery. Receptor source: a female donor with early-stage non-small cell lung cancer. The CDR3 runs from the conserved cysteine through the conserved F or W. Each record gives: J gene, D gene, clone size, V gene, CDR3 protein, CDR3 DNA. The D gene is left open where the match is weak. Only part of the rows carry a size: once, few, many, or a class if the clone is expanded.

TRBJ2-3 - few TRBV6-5 CASSYHGGASTDTQYF TGTGCCAGCAGTTACCACGGGGGAGCTAGCACAGATACGCAGTATTTT
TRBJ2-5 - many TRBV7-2 CASSLAGGLVRETQYF TGTGCCAGCAGCTTGGCCGGGGGCTTGGTTAGGGAGACCCAGTACTTC
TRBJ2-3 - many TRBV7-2 CASSLVIGAGDTQYF TGTGCCAGCAGCTTAGTCATCGGGGCCGGGGATACGCAGTATTTT
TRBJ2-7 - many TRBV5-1 CASSLVVQPYEQYF TGCGCCAGCAGCTTGGTGGTACAGCCCTACGAGCAGTACTTC
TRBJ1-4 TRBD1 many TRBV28 CASKPIDREGEKLFF TGTGCCAGTAAACCTATTGACAGGGAGGGGGAAAAACTGTTTTTT
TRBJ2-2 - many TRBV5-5 CASSLLAGELFF TGTGCCAGCAGCTTGCTTGCCGGGGAGCTGTTTTTT
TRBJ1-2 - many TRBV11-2 CASSYTQGNYGYTF TGTGCCAGCAGCTATACTCAGGGGAACTATGGCTACACCTTC
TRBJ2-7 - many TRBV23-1 CASSHGRDRSYEQYF TGCGCCAGCAGTCATGGACGGGACCGATCCTACGAGCAGTACTTC
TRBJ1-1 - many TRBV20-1 CSATGGMNTEAFF TGCAGTGCCACTGGAGGGATGAACACTGAAGCTTTCTTT
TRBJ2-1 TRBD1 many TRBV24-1 CATSDASRTGGENEQFF TGTGCCACCAGTGATGCATCACGGACAGGGGGCGAGAATGAGCAGTTCTTC
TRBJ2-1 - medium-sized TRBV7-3 CASSHVVSHGEQFF TGTGCCAGCAGCCACGTAGTGTCCCACGGTGAGCAGTTCTTC
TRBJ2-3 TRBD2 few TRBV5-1 CASSVGTSGLTDTQYF TGCGCCAGCAGCGTAGGGACTAGCGGCCTCACAGATACGCAGTATTTT
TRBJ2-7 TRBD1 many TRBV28 CASSRQVPGGYEQYF TGTGCCAGCAGTCGACAGGTCCCAGGGGGCTACGAGCAGTACTTC
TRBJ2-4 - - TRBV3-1 CASSQGGGHNIQYF TGTGCCAGCAGCCAGGGAGGGGGCCATAACATTCAGTACTTC
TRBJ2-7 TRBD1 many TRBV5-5 CASSSSGQVRVEQYF TGTGCCAGCAGTAGCTCGGGACAGGTCCGTGTCGAGCAGTACTTC
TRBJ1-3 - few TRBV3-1 CASSQQVNTIYF TGTGCCAGCAGCCAGCAGGTAAACACCATATATTTT
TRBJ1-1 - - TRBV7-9 CASNTGGRTEAFF TGTGCCAGCAACACGGGGGGTAGAACTGAAGCTTTCTTT
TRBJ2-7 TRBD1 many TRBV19 CASTPTGSPSSSEQYF TGTGCCAGTACCCCGACAGGGAGTCCCTCCTCGAGCGAGCAGTACTTC
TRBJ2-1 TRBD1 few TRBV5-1 CASSFGQGVGNEQFF TGCGCCAGCAGCTTCGGACAGGGGGTAGGAAATGAGCAGTTCTTC
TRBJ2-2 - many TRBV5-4 CASSLLAGAFTGELFF TGTGCCAGCAGCTTGTTGGCGGGGGCTTTCACCGGGGAGCTGTTTTTT
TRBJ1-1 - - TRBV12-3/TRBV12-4 CASSFAYEGGEAFF TGTGCCAGCAGTTTTGCTTACGAGGGCGGTGAAGCTTTCTTT
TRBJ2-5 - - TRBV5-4 CASSLAGARETQYF TGTGCCAGCAGCTTGGCTGGGGCGCGAGAGACCCAGTACTTC
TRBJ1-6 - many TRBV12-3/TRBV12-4 CASSFGRANSPLHF TGTGCCAGCAGTTTCGGTCGGGCTAATTCACCCCTCCACTTT
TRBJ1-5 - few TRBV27 CASSLGFYSNQPQHF TGTGCCAGCAGTTTGGGGTTTTATAGCAATCAGCCCCAGCATTTT
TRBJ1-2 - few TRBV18 CASSPPSQIYGYTF TGTGCCAGCTCACCACCCTCACAGATCTATGGCTACACCTTC
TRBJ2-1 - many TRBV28 CASSPADTRRDEQFF TGTGCCAGCAGCCCGGCGGACACAAGGCGTGATGAGCAGTTCTTC
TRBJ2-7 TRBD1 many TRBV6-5 CASRFGTGVLEQYF TGTGCCAGCAGATTCGGGACAGGTGTTCTCGAGCAGTACTTC
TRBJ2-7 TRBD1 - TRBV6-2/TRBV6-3 CASKMGQGFYEQYF TGTGCCAGCAAGATGGGACAGGGCTTCTACGAGCAGTACTTC
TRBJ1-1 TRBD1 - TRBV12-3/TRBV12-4 CASSSPPLTGEAFF TGTGCCAGCAGTTCCCCGCCTTTGACAGGGGAGGCTTTCTTT
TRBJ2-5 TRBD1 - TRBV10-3 CATQGARETQYF TGTGCCACGCAGGGGGCCCGAGAGACCCAGTACTTC
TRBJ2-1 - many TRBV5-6 CASSSGTLLLNEQFF TGTGCCAGCAGCTCCGGGACTCTACTACTCAATGAGCAGTTCTTC
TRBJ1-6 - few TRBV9 CASRGGTSNNSPLHF TGTGCCAGCAGGGGGGGGACGTCAAATAATTCACCCCTCCACTTT
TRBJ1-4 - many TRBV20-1 CSARANEKLFF TGCAGTGCTAGAGCGAATGAAAAACTGTTTTTT
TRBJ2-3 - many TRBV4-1 CASSQDAPGVFGTDTQYF TGCGCCAGCAGCCAAGACGCCCCTGGGGTATTCGGCACAGATACGCAGTATTTT
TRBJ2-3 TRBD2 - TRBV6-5 CVSTSSGGTDTQYF TGTGTCAGCACCTCTAGCGGGGGAACAGATACGCAGTATTTT
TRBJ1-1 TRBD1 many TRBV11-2 CASSAGTGMNTEAFF TGTGCCAGCAGCGCAGGGACAGGGATGAACACTGAAGCTTTCTTT
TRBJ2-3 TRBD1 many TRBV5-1 CASSLVLGQTLDTQYF TGCGCCAGCAGCCTCGTATTGGGACAGACGTTAGATACGCAGTATTTT
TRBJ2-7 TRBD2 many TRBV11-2 CASSLMSLAGTYEQYF TGTGCCAGCAGCTTAATGTCCCTAGCGGGTACCTACGAGCAGTACTTC
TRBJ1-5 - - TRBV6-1 CASTQRYNSNQPQHF TGTGCCAGCACTCAAAGGTACAATAGCAATCAGCCCCAGCATTTT
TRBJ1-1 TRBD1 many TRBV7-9 CASSLNRGMNTEAFF TGTGCCAGCAGCCTGAACAGGGGAATGAACACTGAAGCTTTCTTT
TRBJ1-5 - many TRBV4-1 CASSRSPEGNQPQHF TGCGCCAGCAGTCGTTCCCCCGAGGGCAATCAGCCCCAGCATTTT
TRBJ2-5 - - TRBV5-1 CASSPTVQETQYF TGCGCCAGCAGCCCTACCGTCCAAGAGACCCAGTACTTC
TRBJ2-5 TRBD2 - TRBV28 CASSPHSGGDQETQYF TGTGCCAGCAGTCCACATAGCGGGGGAGACCAAGAGACCCAGTACTTC
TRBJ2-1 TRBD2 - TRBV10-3 CAIKRTSDSYNEQFF TGTGCCATCAAGAGGACTAGCGACTCCTACAATGAGCAGTTCTTC
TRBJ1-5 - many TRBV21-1 CASSKEGARDNQPQHF TGTGCCAGCAGCAAAGAAGGGGCCAGGGACAATCAGCCCCAGCATTTT
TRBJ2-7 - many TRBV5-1 CASSFPGAEQYF TGCGCCAGCAGCTTCCCGGGTGCCGAGCAGTACTTC
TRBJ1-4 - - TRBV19 CASRGRAPALRDEKLFF TGTGCCAGTAGGGGAAGGGCACCCGCTCTCAGAGATGAAAAACTGTTTTTT
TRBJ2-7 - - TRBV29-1 CSVEDSTGRSSYEQYF TGCAGCGTTGAAGACTCGACAGGCCGAAGCTCCTACGAGCAGTACTTC
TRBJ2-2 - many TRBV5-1 CASSLGGTSGELFF TGCGCCAGCAGCTTGGGGGGTACCTCCGGGGAGCTGTTTTTT
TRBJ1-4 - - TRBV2 CASSERGRGEKLFF TGTGCCAGCAGTGAACGGGGGAGGGGTGAAAAACTGTTTTTT